This T cell receptor beta chain was found in a study of blood T cell repertoires in COVID-19. On the study more broadly: Acute and convalescent COVID-19 specimens originated in the United States, Italy and Spain.

CDR1 MGHRA and CDR2 YSYEKL come from the germline V gene. V was shortened by 4 bases and J by 0 bases, with 16 bases between the two germline ends. This CDR3 spans 17 amino acids. Generated by immunoSEQ multiplex PCR, the TCRdb table keeps only in-frame clones and is missing some. The data show tens of thousands of clones, about 83% seen once. The TCR was taken from a man between 65 and 85 years old with acute or convalescent COVID-19. The sequenced sample was peripheral blood. The rearrangement joins TRBV4-1 to TRBJ1-3; no definite D call. For the CDR3, the DNA is TGCGCCAGCAGCCTTTTACCACCCCGGGACTCTGGAAACACCATATATTTT. Protein: CASSLLPPRDSGNTIYF.